One and the same sample provided the 25 T cell receptor beta chains below, sequenced in a study of T cells in localized non-small cell lung cancer. The table came from immunoSEQ multiplex PCR; TCRdb's copy has only in-frame clones and leaves some out. The profile shows about 16,000 clones, 89% of them singletons. The sample here was peripheral blood, taken before any cancer treatment. The receptor source for this set is a female donor older than 55 with stage III squamous cell lung carcinoma.

The J gene is TRBJ2-5, the V gene TRBV7-3, with 9 bases identical to TRBD1. Trimming cost V 5 bases and J 5 bases; bases outside gene matches: 9. From germline, CDR1 is SGHTA and CDR2 FQGTGA. CDR3 length equals 15 residues. The CDR3 sequence is CASSVSGTGRETQYF. As DNA, the CDR3 is TGTGCCAGCAGCGTTTCCGGGACAGGGCGGGAGACCCAGTACTTC. The complete variable domain, with remaining parts taken from reference TRBV7-3 and TRBJ2-5, reads GAGVSQTPSNKVTEKGKYVELRCDPISGHTALYWYRQSLGQGPEFLIYFQGTGAADDSGLPNDRFFAVRPEGSVSTLKIQRTERGDSAVYLCASSVSGTGRETQYFGPGTRLLVL.

The rearrangement joins TRBV5-1 to TRBJ2-5, with 7 bases aligning to TRBD1. Per germline, CDR1 SGHRS and CDR2 YFSETQ. The CDR3 covers 16 residues. Trimming took 2 bases from V and 2 from J; bases not matched to a gene: 9. Written as DNA, the CDR3 is TGCGCCAGCAGCTTTACGACAGGGAGCACTCAAGAGACCCAGTACTTC. Translation: CASSFTTGSTQETQYF.

The chain joins TRBV4-1 to TRBJ2-7, with 7 bases identical to TRBD2. Germline CDR1 is MGHRA and CDR2 is YSYEKL. Trimming removed 1 base from V and 3 bases from J; junction bases left unmatched: 9. This CDR3 spans 16 amino acids. CDR3 sequence reads: CASSQATTSSYYEQYF. CDR3 in DNA: TGCGCCAGCAGCCAAGCCACGACTAGCAGCTACTACGAGCAGTACTTC.

This CDR3 reads CASSLARGANTGELFF. The CDR3 region has the DNA TGCGCCAGCAGCTTGGCTAGGGGTGCGAACACCGGGGAGCTGTTTTTT. The chain combines TRBV5-1 with TRBJ2-2, with a possible D match to TRBD1 (5 bases). Per germline, CDR1 SGHRS and CDR2 YFSETQ. The CDR3 length is 16 residues. The V gene lost 0 bases and the J gene lost 0 bases, with 9 bases spanning the gap.

CDR3 protein: CASSSYNSPLHF. The CDR3 bases are TGTGCCAGCTCGTCTTACAATTCACCCCTCCACTTT. The V call is TRBV18, the J call TRBJ1-6; D ambiguous. This CDR3 has 12 residues. V lost 6 bases, J lost 7 bases, and 7 bases lay in between. Germline-derived CDR1 and CDR2 are KGHSH and LQKENI.

V gene TRBV27 combines with J gene TRBJ2-7; D assignment may be TRBD1 or TRBD2 (5 bases each). The CDR3 covers 14 residues. The germline V and J ends were trimmed by 5 bases and 2 bases, with 13 bases remaining between them. The germline CDR1 and CDR2 sequences are MNHEY and SMNVEV (reference sequence). The CDR3 is CASSLGATTYEQYF. CDR3 coding DNA: TGTGCCAGCAGTCTCGGGGCCACTACCTACGAGCAGTACTTC.

This clone was counted between two and nine times. CDR3: CASTAGTLIAFF. The CDR3 DNA sequence: TGTGCCAGTACTGCAGGGACTTTGATAGCTTTCTTT. The chain links TRBV19 to TRBJ1-1; the D gene is possibly TRBD1 (5 bases). V lost 7 bases to trimming and J lost 10 bases, with 16 bases between them. CDR3 length: 12 residues. Germline V CDR1 and CDR2: LNHDA, SQIVND (reference sequence).

Only one count was recorded for this clone. This chain links TRBV11-1 with TRBJ2-7, with D uncertain. The V end lost 5 bases, the J end lost 8 bases, and 16 bases lay between the germline ends. CDR3 size: 13 residues. CDR1 is SGHAT, CDR2 FQDESV, per germline (reference sequence). The CDR3 nucleotides read TGTGCCAGCAGCCGGACGAGATCTACGAAGCAGTACTTC. Its translation is CASSRTRSTKQYF.

This chain links TRBV7-9 with TRBJ2-2; D might be TRBD2 (6 bases). The CDR3 is 15 residues long. Deletions cut 5 bases from V and 6 bases from J, with 16 bases between. Germline V gene data show CDR1 as SEHNR and CDR2 as FQNEAQ (reference sequence). CDR3 residues: CASSPLGSVSGELFF. CDR3 coding DNA: TGTGCCAGCAGCCCCCTCGGGAGCGTCTCCGGGGAGCTGTTTTTT.

The rearrangement joins TRBV6-5 to TRBJ2-7; unclear D gene. This CDR3 contains 13 residues. V was cut by 2 bases and J by 1 base, with 6 bases left in between. The germline gives CDR1 MNHEY, CDR2 SVGAGI. CDR3 region: CASSYPGSYEQYF. The DNA of the CDR3 is TGTGCCAGCAGTTACCCAGGATCCTACGAGCAGTACTTC.

The gene calls are TRBV19 and TRBJ2-5, with D unclear. The CDR3 covers 13 residues. The V gene's germline CDR1 is LNHDA and CDR2 SQIVND (reference sequence). V was shortened by 4 bases and J by 0 bases, with 6 bases between the two germline ends. The CDR3 reads CASSSEYQETQYF. CDR3 coding DNA: TGTGCCAGTAGTAGCGAGTACCAAGAGACCCAGTACTTC.

The chain joins TRBV28 to TRBJ1-4, with TRBD1 matching 7 bases. After removal of 4 bases from V and 0 bases from J, the junction contained 2 bases not matched to a gene. Germline lookup yields CDR1 MDHEN and CDR2 SYDVKM. The CDR3 loop spans 15 amino acids. The CDR3 DNA sequence: TGTGCCAGCAGTTCCCAGGGGGCAACTAATGAAAAACTGTTTTTT. Translating it yields CASSSQGATNEKLFF.

Turning to this clone: Other DNA sequences from this sample encode an identical CDR3 as well. This chain joins TRBV19 and TRBJ1-1; 8 nucleotides line up with TRBD1. Germline V gene sequence: CDR1 LNHDA, CDR2 SQIVND (reference sequence). The CDR3 consists of 13 residues. With V trimmed by 5 bases and J by 4 bases, 3 bases remained unmatched. The CDR3 nucleotides read TGTGCCAGTAGTGGAACAGGGGGCACTGAAGCTTTCTTT. Its protein is CASSGTGGTEAFF.

The V call is TRBV19, the J call TRBJ1-2, with a weak D call TRBD1 (5 bases). Germline values: CDR1 LNHDA, CDR2 SQIVND (reference sequence). Trimming stripped 10 bases from V and 7 bases from J, with 22 bases between. The CDR3 sequence is 14 residues long. This CDR3 reads CATTTRGNEAGYTF. CDR3 coding DNA: TGTGCCACCACGACCCGGGGGAATGAGGCTGGCTACACCTTC.

The chain recombines TRBV28 with TRBJ2-3, with 9 positions matching TRBD1. The V gene's germline CDR1 is MDHEN and CDR2 SYDVKM. CDR3 length: 15 residues. J lost 2 bases, V lost 7 bases, and 7 bases had no gene match. This CDR3 reads CASNTRDRDTDTQYF. The CDR3 nucleotides read TGTGCCAGCAACACACGGGACAGGGACACAGATACGCAGTATTTT.

The chain carries TRBV16 and TRBJ2-5; 7 nucleotides line up with TRBD2. The DNA matches TRBJ2-7 better at its end, which makes the J call doubtful. The CDR3 loop spans 15 amino acids. CDR1 KGHSY and CDR2 FQNENV come from the germline V gene. DNA of the CDR3: TGTGCCAGCAGCCAATGGGCGGGAGCTTCCTACGAGCAGTACTTC. This translates into CASSQWAGASYEQYF.

The chain joins TRBV7-6 to TRBJ1-6; D gene unclear. Deletions cut 1 base from V and 7 bases from J, with 11 bases between. The CDR3 extends over 15 amino acids. Germline V gene data show CDR1 as SGHVS and CDR2 as FNYEAQ. The CDR3 DNA sequence: TGTGCCAGCAGCTTAGAAGGTCAGGTCAATTCACCCCTCCACTTT. Translation gives CASSLEGQVNSPLHF.

The chain employs TRBV9 and TRBJ1-1, with 7 bases identical to TRBD1. The CDR3 length is 14 residues. The germline V gene encodes CDR1 SGDLS and CDR2 YYNGEE. V lost 2 bases and J lost 3; bases outside the gene matches: 4. Written as DNA, the CDR3 is TGTGCCAGCAGCGTTCTACAGGGGTACACTGAAGCTTTCTTT. It encodes CASSVLQGYTEAFF.

This chain connects TRBV19 to TRBJ1-5; D call uncertain. In germline, CDR1 is LNHDA, CDR2 SQIVND (reference sequence). The CDR3 sequence is 16 residues long. V dropped 3 bases and J dropped 0 bases, with 12 bases sitting between them. This CDR3 is CASSMNGRRSNQPQHF. CDR3 bases: TGTGCCAGTAGTATGAACGGGAGGCGTAGCAATCAGCCCCAGCATTTT.

The V and J genes are TRBV4-1 and TRBJ2-1, with TRBD2 matching 12 bases. CDR3 length: 18 amino acids. Trimming removed 5 bases from V and 2 bases from J; junction bases left unmatched: 10. Germline lookup yields CDR1 MGHRA and CDR2 YSYEKL. The CDR3 sequence: CASSSSGGAIETYNEQFF. The CDR3 bases are TGCGCCAGCAGCTCTAGCGGGGGGGCCATAGAGACCTACAATGAGCAGTTCTTC.

The chain has TRBV18 and TRBJ1-2; D perhaps matches TRBD1 (6 bases). Germline CDR1 and CDR2: KGHSH and LQKENI. V was trimmed by 5 bases and J by 5 bases, leaving 12 bases between them. The CDR3 has 13 amino acids. In DNA, the CDR3 is TGTGCCAGCTCATCAGGGGAGGGGTATGGCTACACCTTC. This translates into CASSSGEGYGYTF. The full variable domain, in which reference TRBV18 and TRBJ1-2 provide the parts outside the CDR3, is NAGVMQNPRHLVRRRGQEARLRCSPMKGHSHVYWYRQLPEEGLKFMVYLQKENIIDESGMPKERFSAEFPKEGPSILRIQQVVRGDSAAYFCASSSGEGYGYTFGSGTRLTVV.

The V call is TRBV14, the J call TRBJ2-1, with D unclear. The CDR3 length is 14 residues. Germline-derived CDR1 and CDR2 are SGHDN and FVKESK. The V end lost 1 base, the J end lost 2 bases, and 6 bases lay between the germline ends. The CDR3 loop is CASSQATPYNEQFF. CDR3 coding DNA: TGTGCCAGCAGCCAAGCTACCCCCTACAATGAGCAGTTCTTC.

J is TRBJ1-2 and V is TRBV6-1; tentatively, D is TRBD1 (6 bases). The CDR3 is made up of 14 amino acids. Germline CDR1 and CDR2: MNHNS and SASEGT. Trimming left V 6 bases short and J 5 bases short, with 16 bases between. For the CDR3, the DNA is TGTGCCAGCAGCCCCGGGGGAGGGGGATATGGCTACACCTTC. Its translation: CASSPGGGGYGYTF.

This chain links TRBV21-1 with TRBJ2-1. TRBV21-1 corresponds to a pseudogene. There are 11 residues in the CDR3. CDR3 region: CASSGFNEQFF. The CDR3 DNA reads as TGTGCCAGCAGCGGATTCAATGAGCAGTTCTTC.

The chain is built from TRBV7-2 and TRBJ2-1; D gene uncertain. Germline V gene lookup returns CDR1 SGHTA and CDR2 FQGNSA. The V end was cut by 1 base, the J end by 6 bases, with 7 bases between. The CDR3 is 13 residues long. The CDR3 DNA is TGTGCCAGCAGCTTAGGAATTAGCAATGAGCAGTTCTTC. Translated: CASSLGISNEQFF.